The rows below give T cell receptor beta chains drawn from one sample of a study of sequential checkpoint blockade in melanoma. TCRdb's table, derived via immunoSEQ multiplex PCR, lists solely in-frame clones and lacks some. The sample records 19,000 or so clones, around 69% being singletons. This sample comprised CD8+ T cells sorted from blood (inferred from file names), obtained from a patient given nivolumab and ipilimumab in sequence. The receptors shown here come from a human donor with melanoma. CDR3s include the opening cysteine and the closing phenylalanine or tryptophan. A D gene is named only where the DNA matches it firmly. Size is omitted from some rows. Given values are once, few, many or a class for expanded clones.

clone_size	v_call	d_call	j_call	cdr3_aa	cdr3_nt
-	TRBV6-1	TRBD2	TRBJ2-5	CASTLGRGQETQYF	TGTGCCAGCACCTTAGGGAGGGGCCAAGAGACCCAGTACTTC
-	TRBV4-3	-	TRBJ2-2	CASSPNTGELFF	TGCGCCAGCAGCCCAAACACCGGGGAGCTGTTTTTT
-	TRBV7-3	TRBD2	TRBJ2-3	CASSSPSGGSPEYFADTQYF	TGTGCCAGCAGCTCCCCTAGCGGGGGGTCTCCCGAATACTTCGCAGATACGCAGTATTTT
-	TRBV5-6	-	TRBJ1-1	CASSSGWGTEAFF	TGTGCCAGCAGCTCAGGGTGGGGCACTGAAGCTTTCTTT
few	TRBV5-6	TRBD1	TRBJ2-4	CASSPSDRGENIQYF	TGTGCCAGCAGCCCGTCGGACAGGGGAGAAAACATTCAGTACTTC
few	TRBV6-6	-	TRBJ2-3	CASSITLTSTDTQYF	TGTGCCAGCAGCATCACCCTAACTAGCACAGATACGCAGTATTTT
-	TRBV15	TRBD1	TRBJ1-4	CATSGRTGRANEKLFF	TGTGCCACCAGCGGAAGGACAGGGCGGGCTAATGAAAAACTGTTTTTT
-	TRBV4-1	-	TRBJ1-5	CASSLGGVIGRQPQHF	TGCGCCAGCAGCCTCGGAGGGGTAATAGGGCGGCAGCCCCAGCATTTT
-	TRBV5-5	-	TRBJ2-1	CASSLAWGGHNEQFF	TGTGCCAGCAGCTTGGCGTGGGGGGGGCACAATGAGCAGTTCTTC
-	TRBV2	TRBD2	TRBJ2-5	CASSEGLGLAGVLQETQYF	TGTGCCAGCAGTGAAGGACTTGGACTAGCGGGGGTACTCCAAGAGACCCAGTACTTC
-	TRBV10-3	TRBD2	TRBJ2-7	CAIKGGSSYEQYF	TGTGCCATCAAGGGAGGGAGCTCCTACGAGCAGTACTTC
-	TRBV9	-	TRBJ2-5	CASSPPRGIGTQYF	TGTGCCAGCAGCCCCCCGAGGGGGATTGGGACCCAGTACTTC
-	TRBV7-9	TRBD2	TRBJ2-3	CASRPGLAGTDTQYF	TGTGCCAGCAGACCGGGACTAGCGGGCACAGATACGCAGTATTTT
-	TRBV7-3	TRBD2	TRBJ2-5	CASSDGTSGGAAGETQYF	TGTGCCAGCAGCGACGGGACTAGCGGGGGGGCAGCGGGAGAGACCCAGTACTTC
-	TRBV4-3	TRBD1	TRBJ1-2	CASSQDWRQGLGYGYTF	TGCGCCAGCAGCCAAGATTGGAGACAGGGGTTAGGGTATGGCTACACCTTC
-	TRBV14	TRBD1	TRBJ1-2	CASSLKQGTSYGYTF	TGTGCCAGCAGCCTCAAACAGGGGACGTCCTATGGCTACACCTTC
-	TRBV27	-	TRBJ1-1	CASSLSTVAGTEAFF	TGTGCCAGCAGTTTAAGTACCGTCGCGGGTACTGAAGCTTTCTTT
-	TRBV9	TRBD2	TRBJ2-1	CASSARGGDLFF	TGTGCCAGCAGCGCTCGCGGGGGGGACCTGTTCTTC
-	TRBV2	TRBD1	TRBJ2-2	CASSGQGNTGELFF	TGTGCCAGCAGTGGACAGGGGAACACCGGGGAGCTGTTTTTT
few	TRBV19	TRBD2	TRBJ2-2	CASSTTLGTMNTGELFF	TGTGCCAGTAGTACAACCCTCGGGACTATGAACACCGGGGAGCTGTTTTTT
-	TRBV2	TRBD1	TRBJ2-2	CASSLLDREVTGELFF	TGTGCCAGCAGTTTACTGGACAGGGAGGTGACCGGGGAGCTGTTTTTT
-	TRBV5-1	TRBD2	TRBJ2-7	CASSLVGEGFPYEQYF	TGCGCCAGCAGCTTGGTTGGGGAGGGGTTCCCCTACGAGCAGTACTTC
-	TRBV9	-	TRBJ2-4	CASSGRGNAKNIQYF	TGTGCCAGCAGCGGCAGGGGAAACGCCAAAAACATTCAGTACTTC
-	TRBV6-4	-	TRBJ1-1	CASSTDSENTEAFF	TGTGCCAGCAGTACCGACAGTGAGAACACTGAAGCTTTCTTT
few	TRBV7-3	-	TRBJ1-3	CASSPTGSSGNTIYF	TGTGCCAGCAGCCCCACCGGGAGCTCTGGAAACACCATATATTTT
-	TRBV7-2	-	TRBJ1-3	CASSHHGVGNTIYF	TGTGCCAGCAGCCATCATGGAGTGGGAAACACCATATATTTT
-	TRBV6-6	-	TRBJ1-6	CASSHRRILYNSPLHF	TGTGCCAGCAGCCACAGGCGGATTTTATATAATTCACCCCTCCACTTT
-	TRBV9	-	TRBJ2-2	CASTNSDFGELFF	TGTGCCAGCACCAATTCGGACTTCGGGGAGCTGTTTTTT
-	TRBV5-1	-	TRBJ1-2	CASSITGYGYTF	TGCGCCAGCAGCATTACAGGGTATGGCTACACCTTC
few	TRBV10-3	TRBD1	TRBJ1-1	CAISEPRQGVWKNTEAFF	TGTGCCATCAGTGAGCCGAGACAGGGGGTTTGGAAGAACACTGAAGCTTTCTTT
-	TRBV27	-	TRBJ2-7	CASSIYYGGRYEQYF	TGTGCCAGCAGTATCTACTACGGGGGGCGGTACGAGCAGTACTTC
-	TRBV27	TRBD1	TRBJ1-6	CGTGGMYNSPLHF	TGTGGGACAGGGGGCATGTATAACTCACCCCTCCACTTT
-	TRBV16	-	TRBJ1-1	CASTYSGRPEAFF	TGTGCCAGCACCTACTCAGGGCGCCCTGAAGCTTTCTTT
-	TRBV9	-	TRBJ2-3	CASSSFRGDTQYF	TGTGCCAGCAGCTCATTCCGGGGAGATACGCAGTATTTT
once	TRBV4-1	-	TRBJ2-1	CASSQVSSSYNEQFF	TGCGCCAGCAGCCAAGTATCCAGCTCCTACAATGAGCAGTTCTTC
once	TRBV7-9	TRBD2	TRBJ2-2	CASSFRGGDTLNTGELFF	TGTGCCAGCAGCTTTCGGGGGGGGGACACCTTGAACACCGGGGAGCTGTTTTTT
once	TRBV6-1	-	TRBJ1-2	CATLRGLYGYTF	TGTGCCACCTTGCGAGGGCTCTATGGCTACACCTTC
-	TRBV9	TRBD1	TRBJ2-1	CASSVETGMHDEQFF	TGTGCCAGCAGTGTCGAGACAGGGATGCACGATGAGCAGTTCTTC
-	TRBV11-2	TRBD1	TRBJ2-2	CASSSPGQRYTGELFF	TGTGCCAGCAGCTCTCCGGGACAGAGATACACCGGGGAGCTGTTTTTT
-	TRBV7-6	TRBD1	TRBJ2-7	CASSHRDRVYEQYF	TGTGCCAGCAGTCACCGGGACAGGGTCTACGAGCAGTACTTC
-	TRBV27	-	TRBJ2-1	CASSPGRANMFF	TGTGCCAGCAGTCCCGGCAGGGCCAATATGTTCTTC
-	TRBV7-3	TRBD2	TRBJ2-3	CASGGPTSGGVTDTQYF	TGTGCCAGCGGGGGGCCGACTAGCGGGGGGGTGACAGATACGCAGTATTTT